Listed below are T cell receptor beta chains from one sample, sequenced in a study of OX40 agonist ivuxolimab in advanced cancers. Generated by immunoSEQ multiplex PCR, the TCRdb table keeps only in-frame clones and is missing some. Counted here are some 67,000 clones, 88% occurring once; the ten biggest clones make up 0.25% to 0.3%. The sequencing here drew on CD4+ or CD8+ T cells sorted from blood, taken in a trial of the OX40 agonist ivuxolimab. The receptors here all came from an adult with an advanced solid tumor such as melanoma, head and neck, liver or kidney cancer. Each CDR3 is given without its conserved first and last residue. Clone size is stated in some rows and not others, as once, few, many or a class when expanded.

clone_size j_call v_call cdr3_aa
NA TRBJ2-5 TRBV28 ASSTGGQLETQY
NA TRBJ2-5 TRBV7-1 ASSLASRGAWETQY
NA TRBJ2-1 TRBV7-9 ASSLNWGRTGLYNEQF
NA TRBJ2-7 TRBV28 ASRTGLKYEQY
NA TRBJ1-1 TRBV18 ASSLGQNTEAF
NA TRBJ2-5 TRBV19 ASRKDSGQETQY
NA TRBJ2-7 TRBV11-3 ASSLGHRDSSSYEQY
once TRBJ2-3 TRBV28 ASSAPQPEHDTQY
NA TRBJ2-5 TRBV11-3 ASSLDYYQETQY
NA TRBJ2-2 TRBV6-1 ASSPLAGNTGELF
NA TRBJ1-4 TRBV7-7 ASSATPGQGARLF
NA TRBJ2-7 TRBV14 ASSQELAGVLAHEQY
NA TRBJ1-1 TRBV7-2 ASSLGFTNTEAF
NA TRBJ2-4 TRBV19 ASSARAVAGGDIQY
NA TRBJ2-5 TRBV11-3 ASSLQETQY
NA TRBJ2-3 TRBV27 ASRLYPSTDTQY
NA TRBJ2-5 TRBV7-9 ASSRGLAGRSETQY
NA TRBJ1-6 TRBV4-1 ASSQDRPGTGDNSPLH
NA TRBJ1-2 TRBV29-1 SVDGPYYGYT
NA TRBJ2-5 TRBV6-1 ASSELGTSGSHPQETQY
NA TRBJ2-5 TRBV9 ASGAGTSGMETQY
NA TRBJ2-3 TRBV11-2 ASSLGWRDTQY
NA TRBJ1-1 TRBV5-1 ASSFKGPNTEAF
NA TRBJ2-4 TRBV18 ASSPQQGQIAKNIQY
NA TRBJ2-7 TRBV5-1 ASSLGQGPYEQY
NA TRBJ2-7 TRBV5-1 ASSVGLAGYEQY
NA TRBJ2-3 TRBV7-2 ASSLLSTDTQY
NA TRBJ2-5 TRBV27 ASSLYGGLKLETQY
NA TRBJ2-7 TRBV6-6 ASSYEVAGALY
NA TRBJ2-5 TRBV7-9 ASSFIGIETQY
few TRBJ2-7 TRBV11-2 ASSLTGNYEQY
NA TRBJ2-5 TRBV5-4 ASSRGTSFSGTQY
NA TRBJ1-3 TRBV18 ASSSGSYSGNTIY